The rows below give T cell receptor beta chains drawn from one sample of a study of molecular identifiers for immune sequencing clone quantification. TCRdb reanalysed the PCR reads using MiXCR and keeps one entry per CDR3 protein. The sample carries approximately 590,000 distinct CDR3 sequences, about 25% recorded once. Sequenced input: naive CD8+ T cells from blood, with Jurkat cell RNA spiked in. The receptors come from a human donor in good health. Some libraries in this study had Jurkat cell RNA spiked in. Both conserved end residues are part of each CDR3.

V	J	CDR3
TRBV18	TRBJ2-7	CASSHRDRIYEQYF
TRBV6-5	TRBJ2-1	CASSPTPGYNEQFF
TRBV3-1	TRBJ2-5	CASSQVADPQETQYF
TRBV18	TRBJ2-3	CASSPRRTEPNRLACTDTQYF
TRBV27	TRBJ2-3	CASSPKRAYTDTQYF
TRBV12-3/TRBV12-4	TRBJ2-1	CASSPRTSVSYNEQFF
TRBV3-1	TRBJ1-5	CASSQEGNQPQHF
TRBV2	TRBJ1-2	CASIPLRTGGLVDGYTF
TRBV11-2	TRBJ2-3	CASSSNPPTDTQYF
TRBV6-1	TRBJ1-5	CASAQGDNSNQPQHF